These 18 T cell receptor beta chains were all obtained from the same sample, sequenced in a study of cytomegalovirus exposure and HLA in healthy donors. Generated by immunoSEQ multiplex PCR, the TCRdb table keeps only in-frame clones and is missing some. This table holds roughly 60,000 clones, 95% to 96% found once. The source material was PBMCs. All receptors come from a young man in good health and CMV-seronegative.

This clone was counted once. The rearrangement links TRBV4-3 to TRBJ1-5; D is possibly TRBD1 (5 bases). The CDR3 contains 15 residues. Germline-derived CDR1 and CDR2 are LGHNA and YSLEER. The ends were cut back, 5 bases at V and 4 bases at J, with 15 bases in the middle. CDR3 region: CASSKTLTVNQPQHF. DNA for the CDR3: TGCGCCAGCAGCAAGACATTGACAGTAAATCAGCCCCAGCATTTT.

The V gene is TRBV20-1, the J gene TRBJ1-1; D gene unclear. V was clipped by 3 bases and J by 10 bases, with 12 bases between them. CDR1 and CDR2 (germline): DFQATT, SNEGSKA (reference sequence). This CDR3 comprises 11 residues. The CDR3 loop is CSASLSGIAFF. Here the CDR3 DNA reads TGCAGTGCTAGCCTCTCGGGGATAGCTTTCTTT.

This chain joins TRBV10-3 and TRBJ2-1, with D tentatively TRBD2 (6 bases). Trimming removed 1 base from V and 1 base from J, with 17 bases in between. Germline V lookup: CDR1 ENHRY, CDR2 SYGVKD. The CDR3 has 18 residues. CDR3 nucleotides: TGTGCCATCAGTGAGTTCCTACGAGGGCGGGATTCCTACAATGAGCAGTTCTTC. Amino acid sequence: CAISEFLRGRDSYNEQFF.

The V call is TRBV6-5, the J call TRBJ1-1, with D possibly being TRBD1 (5 bases). Germline loops: CDR1 MNHEY, CDR2 SVGAGI. The CDR3 consists of 16 residues. The V end lost 0 bases, the J end lost 0 bases, and 11 bases lay between the germline ends. The CDR3 DNA sequence: TGTGCCAGCAGTTACTCGGCCAGGGTTATGAACACTGAAGCTTTCTTT. Translated: CASSYSARVMNTEAFF.

This sequence joins TRBV9 and TRBJ1-2; D call uncertain. Germline V CDR1 and CDR2: SGDLS, YYNGEE. This CDR3 contains 12 residues. Trimming cost V 3 bases and J 8 bases, with 11 bases left between them. The CDR3 sequence is CASSAEFGGYTF. CDR3 DNA: TGTGCCAGCAGCGCGGAGTTCGGAGGCTACACCTTC.

The chain recombines TRBV28 with TRBJ1-5; D not certain. Trimming cost V 3 bases and J 6 bases, with 15 bases left between them. CDR1 is MDHEN, CDR2 SYDVKM, per germline. The CDR3 spans 15 residues. The CDR3 DNA reads TGTGCCAGCAGTTTGGCGGGAGAGCGAGGTCAGCCCCAGCATTTT. Translating gives CASSLAGERGQPQHF.

The V call is TRBV9, the J call TRBJ2-1, with 9 bases lining up with TRBD2. The junction had 10 bases not matched to a gene; V was cut back by 6 bases and J by 0 bases. CDR3 length: 17 residues. CDR1 and CDR2 from the germline V gene are SGDLS and YYNGEE. CDR3 nucleotide sequence: TGTGCCAGCACGGCTAGCGGGGCTCCCAGCTCCTACAATGAGCAGTTCTTC. Translating gives CASTASGAPSSYNEQFF.

This rearrangement joins TRBV5-6 to TRBJ1-3, with a tentative D call TRBD1 (6 bases). V lost 4 bases and J lost 0, with 14 bases in between. This CDR3 is built from 16 residues. Germline loops: CDR1 SGHDT, CDR2 YYEEEE. The CDR3 coding sequence is TGTGCCAGCAGCCTCAGGGGAATAGGCTCTGGAAACACCATATATTTT. Its translation: CASSLRGIGSGNTIYF. The full variable domain, rest sourced from reference TRBV5-6 and TRBJ1-3, is DAGVTQSPTHLIKTRGQQVTLRCSPKSGHDTVSWYQQALGQGPQFIFQYYEEEERQRGNFPDRFSGHQFPNYSSELNVNALLLGDSALYLCASSLRGIGSGNTIYFGEGSWLTVV.

The J gene is TRBJ1-4, the V gene TRBV28; 7 nucleotides match TRBD1. Germline CDR1 and CDR2: MDHEN and SYDVKM. The CDR3 runs 15 residues. The ends lost 2 bases at V and 2 bases at J; junction bases unmatched: 2. The CDR3, as DNA: TGTGCCAGCAGTTTAATAGGGGGCACTAATGAAAAACTGTTTTTT. This encodes CASSLIGGTNEKLFF. The variable domain in full, completed from reference TRBV28 and TRBJ1-4, reads DVKVTQSSRYLVKRTGEKVFLECVQDMDHENMFWYRQDPGLGLRLIYFSYDVKMKEKGDIPEGYSVSREKKERFSLILESASTNQTSMYLCASSLIGGTNEKLFFGSGTQLSVL.

In DNA, the CDR3 is TGCGCCAGCAGCTTGGCGTACAGGGGGCTTGGAAACACCATATATTTT. Translated, it gives CASSLAYRGLGNTIYF. The V gene is TRBV5-1, the J gene TRBJ1-3, with 9 bases identical to TRBD1. The germline V gene has CDR1 SGHRS and CDR2 YFSETQ. Germline trimming cut 0 bases from V and 3 bases from J; bases unmatched to any gene: 4. The CDR3 runs 16 residues.

The V gene is TRBV7-9, the J gene TRBJ1-4; TRBD1 is a possible D gene (6 bases). The CDR3 runs to 16 residues. Per germline, CDR1 SEHNR and CDR2 FQNEAQ (reference sequence). V was shortened by 0 bases and J by 6 bases, with 14 bases between the two germline ends. The CDR3: CASSLAVPGVDEKLFF. The DNA of the CDR3 is TGTGCCAGCAGCTTAGCGGTTCCAGGGGTGGATGAAAAACTGTTTTTT.

This clone was seen once. The chain has TRBV13 and TRBJ2-3; D possibly corresponds to TRBD1 (6 bases). Germline lookup yields CDR1 PRHDT and CDR2 FYEKMQ (reference sequence). The length of the CDR3 is 14 residues. Trimming left V 5 bases short and J 1 base short, with 10 bases between. DNA of the CDR3: TGTGCCAGCAGCCCGGGACATCGCACAGATACGCAGTATTTT. Translated, it gives CASSPGHRTDTQYF.

The chain employs TRBV19 and TRBJ2-3, with D perhaps matching TRBD2 (5 bases). The CDR3 extends over 13 amino acids. Germline loops: CDR1 LNHDA, CDR2 SQIVND (reference sequence). V lost 2 bases, J lost 5 bases, and 8 bases lay in between. The CDR3 DNA follows: TGTGCCAGTAGTATACGGGAACTAGATACGCAGTATTTT. It specifies CASSIRELDTQYF.

This chain connects TRBV6-5 to TRBJ1-5; D is possibly TRBD1 (6 bases). Germline CDR1 is MNHEY and CDR2 is SVGAGI. The CDR3 spans 14 residues. Trimming pared 5 bases from V and 1 base from J, leaving 9 bases between. This CDR3 reads CASSPTGSNQPQHF. For the CDR3, the DNA is TGTGCCAGCAGTCCGACAGGAAGCAATCAGCCCCAGCATTTT.

The J gene is TRBJ2-6, the V gene TRBV5-4; 8 positions agree with TRBD1. Germline CDR1 SGHNT, CDR2 YYREEE (reference sequence). The CDR3 totals 17 residues. V was clipped by 2 bases and J by 0 bases; unmatched bases: 4. The CDR3 nucleotides read TGTGCCAGCAGCTTCACAGGGGGACACTCTGGGGCCAACGTCCTGACTTTC. Amino acid sequence: CASSFTGGHSGANVLTF. Supplemented by reference TRBV5-4 and TRBJ2-6, the full variable domain reads ETGVTQSPTHLIKTRGQQVTLRCSSQSGHNTVSWYQQALGQGPQFIFQYYREEENGRGNFPPRFSGLQFPNYSSELNVNALELDDSALYLCASSFTGGHSGANVLTFGAGSRLTVL.

This clone came up a few times. V and J are TRBV9 and TRBJ2-7; D not certain. V gave up 0 bases and J gave up 2 bases, with 6 bases separating them. The germline V gene encodes CDR1 SGDLS and CDR2 YYNGEE. This CDR3 has 13 residues. The CDR3 region is CASSVGSTYEQYF. The CDR3 coding sequence is TGTGCCAGCAGCGTAGGGAGCACCTACGAGCAGTACTTC.

V and J are TRBV5-1 and TRBJ2-5, with D possibly being TRBD1 (6 bases). This CDR3 spans 11 amino acids. Trimming removed 0 bases from V and 9 bases from J, with 6 bases in between. From germline, CDR1 is SGHRS and CDR2 YFSETQ. CDR3 sequence reads: CASSLEGAQYF. The CDR3 DNA is TGCGCCAGCAGCTTGGAGGGGGCCCAGTACTTC.

This chain joins TRBV11-2 and TRBJ2-3, with D possibly TRBD1 on 5 matching bases. The germline V gene encodes CDR1 SGHAT and CDR2 FQNNGV. The CDR3 loop spans 18 amino acids. The V gene lost 1 base and the J gene lost 2 bases, with 19 bases spanning the gap. CDR3 bases: TGTGCCAGCAGCTTAGGGTTCCGACAGATAGTTGTCACAGATACGCAGTATTTT. It is translated as CASSLGFRQIVVTDTQYF.